A single sample gave rise to the 17 T cell receptor beta chains below, sequenced in a study of early T cells in non-severe SARS-CoV-2 infection. Using its own MiXCR run on the 5' RACE reads, TCRdb lists one record per CDR3 protein. The repertoire holds some 70,000 distinct CDR3 sequences, 12% seen once, with about 3.9% in the top ten. Sequencing used whole blood. The receptors come from an adult who was a healthcare worker with PCR-confirmed SARS-CoV-2 infection or an uninfected control (not recorded which).

This chain joins TRBV3-1 and TRBJ2-7, with 7 bases that match TRBD2. The V segment lost 4 bases and the J segment 5 bases; nucleotides outside the gene matches: 8. Germline lookup yields CDR1 LGHDT and CDR2 YNNKEL (reference sequence). The CDR3 sequence is 14 residues long. CDR3 coding DNA: TGTGCCAGCAGCCCAATAGCGGGCCCCAACGAGCAGTACTTC. This gives the protein CASSPIAGPNEQYF.

This clonotype came up a few times. The chain has TRBV7-3 and TRBJ2-5; D is unresolved. In germline, CDR1 is SGHTA, CDR2 FQGTGA. V was pared by 2 bases and J by 5 bases, with 9 bases between. This CDR3 spans 13 amino acids. CDR3 protein: CASSLSLGETQYF. The CDR3 coding sequence is TGTGCCAGCAGCTTATCCCTGGGGGAGACCCAGTACTTC.

The table lists this clonotype with many counts. The chain combines TRBV7-9 with TRBJ2-3, with 7 bases fitting TRBD1. The CDR3 length is 15 residues. V lost 5 bases and J lost 2; bases outside the gene matches: 7. Germline CDR1 reads SEHNR; CDR2 reads FQNEAQ (reference sequence). The CDR3 region has the DNA TGTGCCAGCAGCCATGGACAGGCAGCCACAGATACGCAGTATTTT. Amino acid sequence: CASSHGQAATDTQYF.

This clonotype was picked up a small number of times. The V call is TRBV2, the J call TRBJ2-5; 9 bases are a match to TRBD1. Germline V CDR1 and CDR2: SNHLY, FYNNEI. This CDR3 has 15 amino acids. J gave up 5 bases and V 7 bases, and 11 bases lay outside the gene matches. This chain's CDR3 is CASNPDRGGRETQYF. CDR3 in DNA: TGTGCCAGCAACCCGGACAGGGGCGGTCGTGAGACCCAGTACTTC.

In this sample, this clonotype turned up a few times. This chain connects TRBV18 to TRBJ1-2; 8 nucleotides align to TRBD1. Germline V gene sequence: CDR1 KGHSH, CDR2 LQKENI. This CDR3 comprises 15 residues. J gave up 3 bases and V 2 bases, and 5 bases lay outside the gene matches. In nucleotides, the CDR3 is TGTGCCAGCTCACCAGGCGCAGGGGGCGACTATGGCTACACCTTC. Protein product: CASSPGAGGDYGYTF.

V usage is TRBV5-4 and J usage is TRBJ2-2; 8 bases align to TRBD1. In germline, CDR1 is SGHNT, CDR2 YYREEE (reference sequence). The length of the CDR3 is 16 residues. V shed 3 bases and J 3 bases; nucleotides not matched to a gene: 7. Here the CDR3 DNA reads TGTGCCAGCAGCTCGCAGACAGGGGTGGACACCGGGGAGCTGTTTTTT. It encodes CASSSQTGVDTGELFF.

This chain uses TRBV6-6 with TRBJ2-7, with 12 bases aligning to TRBD2. Germline values: CDR1 MNHNY, CDR2 SVGAGI (reference sequence). V trimming: 2 bases; J trimming: 5 bases; junction bases outside the gene matches: 7. The CDR3 runs 16 residues. The CDR3 loop is CASSYQTSGGKDEQYF. The CDR3 DNA is TGTGCCAGCAGTTACCAGACTAGCGGGGGCAAAGACGAGCAGTACTTC.

This clonotype appeared many times. The chain joins TRBV7-8 to TRBJ2-3, with 11 bases matching TRBD2. Germline CDR1 and CDR2: SGHVS and FQNEAQ. This CDR3 comprises 16 residues. V trimming: 3 bases; J trimming: 0 bases; junction bases outside the gene matches: 2. Here the CDR3 reads CASSFWTSGSTDTQYF. As DNA, the CDR3 is TGTGCCAGCAGCTTCTGGACTAGCGGGAGCACAGATACGCAGTATTTT.

Many counts were recorded for this clonotype. The V call is TRBV3-1, the J call TRBJ2-7; no clear D gene. Per the germline V gene, CDR1 is LGHDT and CDR2 is YNNKEL (reference sequence). Trimming removed 0 bases at V and 9 bases at J, with 15 bases between. The CDR3 is 14 residues long. CDR3 protein: CASSQDGGGFGQYF. The CDR3 DNA reads as TGTGCCAGCAGCCAAGATGGTGGTGGGTTCGGGCAGTACTTC.

This clonotype turned up a few times. The chain combines TRBV3-1 with TRBJ2-4; D is undetermined. V lost 1 base to trimming and J lost 7 bases, with 2 bases between them. Per germline, CDR1 LGHDT and CDR2 YNNKEL (reference sequence). This CDR3 region has 11 residues. CDR3 in DNA: TGTGCCAGCAGCCAAGCTAACATTCAGTACTTC. As protein: CASSQANIQYF.

This clonotype was picked up many times. In DNA, the CDR3 is TGCGCCAGCACCCTCCGCATAGCCCTCTCAGATACGCAGTATTTT. Translating gives CASTLRIALSDTQYF. V and J are TRBV4-1 and TRBJ2-3, with D uncertain. Germline loops: CDR1 MGHRA, CDR2 YSYEKL. The CDR3 is made up of 15 amino acids. Trimming left V 7 bases short and J 4 bases short, with 18 bases between.

This clonotype was detected many times. The chain combines TRBV29-1 with TRBJ2-1, with 10 bases identical to TRBD2. Germline V lookup: CDR1 SQVTM, CDR2 ANQGSEA. Unmatched junction bases numbered 9, after V lost 0 bases and J lost 7 bases. The CDR3 has 16 amino acids. CDR3 nucleotide sequence: TGCAGCGTTGAAGATCAGGGGTTAGCGGGAGGAAATGAGCAGTTCTTC. Translating it yields CSVEDQGLAGGNEQFF.

This clonotype was detected ten times or more. The chain uses TRBV20-1 and TRBJ2-3, with a weak D call TRBD2 (6 bases). The V end was cut by 0 bases, the J end by 13 bases, with 11 bases between. The CDR3 is 11 amino acids. Germline-derived CDR1 and CDR2 are DFQATT and SNEGSKA (reference sequence). The CDR3 loop is CSARERGTEYF. As DNA, the CDR3 is TGCAGTGCTAGAGAACGGGGGACCGAGTATTTT.

Ten or more counts support this clonotype. The chain recombines TRBV9 with TRBJ2-5; 7 nucleotides match TRBD2. The CDR3 runs to 16 residues. The ends lost 0 bases at V and 2 bases at J; junction bases unmatched: 7. From germline, CDR1 is SGDLS and CDR2 YYNGEE. CDR3 protein: CASSVAVASGQETQYF. In DNA form, the CDR3 reads TGTGCCAGCAGCGTAGCTGTGGCTAGCGGTCAAGAGACCCAGTACTTC.

This clonotype was counted ten times or more. The V and J genes are TRBV2 and TRBJ2-1; no clear D gene. This CDR3 has 11 residues. Trimming removed 7 bases from V and 3 bases from J, with 4 bases in between. Germline V gene sequence: CDR1 SNHLY, CDR2 FYNNEI. The CDR3 is CASNGYNEQFF. The CDR3 bases are TGTGCCAGCAACGGCTACAATGAGCAGTTCTTC.

The rearrangement joins TRBV19 to TRBJ2-2, with D possibly being TRBD1 or TRBD2 (5 bases each). V was cut by 3 bases and J by 5 bases, with 28 bases left in between. CDR1 is LNHDA and CDR2 is SQIVND in the germline V gene (reference sequence). The CDR3 is 20 amino acids. The CDR3 is CASSIPLPGALSWSTGELFF. CDR3 in DNA: TGTGCCAGTAGTATCCCCCTACCCGGGGCCCTAAGCTGGAGTACCGGGGAGCTGTTTTTT.

This clonotype was counted ten times or more. The rearrangement joins TRBV11-2 to TRBJ2-7; D assignment may be TRBD1 or TRBD2 (5 bases each). The CDR3 loop spans 16 amino acids. CDR1 and CDR2 from the germline V gene are SGHAT and FQNNGV. V lost 0 bases and J 1 base, leaving 13 bases between the germline ends. The DNA of the CDR3 is TGTGCCAGCAGCTTAGATTCGTCTGAGGGGTCCTACGAGCAGTACTTC. Translation gives CASSLDSSEGSYEQYF.